The source of this T cell receptor beta chain is a study of blood T cell repertoires in COVID-19. Study as a whole: Acute-phase and convalescent COVID-19 samples originated in the United States, Italy and Spain. In each case, the material was cDNA or gDNA derived from T cells, B-cell-depleted T cells, or PBMCs.

While infection was still active, Seattle patients were enrolled and then followed longitudinally. In the authors' workflow: Using reference gene primer amplification, nucleated cell counts were estimated. Some clones are missing from TCRdb's copy, which holds only in-frame ones; the method was immunoSEQ multiplex PCR. V, J and clone size derive from that table, while D and trimming were established from the DNA sequence. The repertoire holds about 150,000 clones, with roughly 77% as singletons. In germline, CDR1 is SGHTS, CDR2 YDEGEE. The CDR3 loop spans 11 amino acids. Trimming removed 0 bases from V and 7 bases from J, with 4 bases in between.

The receptor's source is an older woman with COVID-19, enrolled during active disease. Source material: peripheral blood. The gene calls are TRBV5-8 and TRBJ1-2; D not certain. CDR3 coding DNA: TGTGCCAGCAGCTTGGCCCGTGGCTACACCTTC. Amino acid sequence: CASSLARGYTF.